This T cell receptor beta chain was sequenced in a study of type 1 regulatory T cells. In the study overall: T-allo10 is a Tr1-enriched, alloantigen-specific CD4 T cell product made in vitro. Points from the study as a whole: Compared with non-type 1 regulatory T cells, type 1 regulatory T cells showed a more restricted TCR repertoire.

This CDR3 spans 12 amino acids. Germline V gives CDR1 SEHNR, CDR2 FQNEAQ (reference sequence). Concerning this clonotype: Its target is unknown. At one of its ends the junction is not consistent with the germline gene, which may arise from a read error.

TCRdb recomputed calls from the reads with MiXCR, one row per CDR3 protein. The data hold fewer than 75,000 distinct CDR3 sequences, with roughly 50% observed a single time. The source of this sequence is a human donor in good health. Sample: cultured non-Tr1 T cells, either the whole culture or a sorted T cell fraction (not recorded which). J is TRBJ1-2 and V is TRBV7-9; perhaps TRBD1 as D (5 bases). CDR3 amino acids: CANSLATAGYTF. The CDR3 coding sequence is TGTGCCAACAGCTTAGCGACAGCCGGCTACACCTTC.